The next 14 T cell receptor beta chains were all read from a single sample in a study of T cells in Graves' hyperthyroidism and ophthalmopathy. RNA transcripts yielded amplified TCR beta CDR3 regions. First-round RT-PCR with HTBI primers amplified the TCR CDR3 region. TCRdb passed the multiplex PCR reads through MiXCR, listing each CDR3 protein once. The sample holds almost 600,000 distinct CDR3 sequences, 14% seen once. Input material: blood. The receptors originated from a woman in her twenties or thirties with Graves' hyperthyroidism that later progressed to Graves' ophthalmopathy.

Only a few counts were recorded for this clonotype. This sequence joins TRBV19 and TRBJ1-1, with 8 positions matching TRBD1. Germline CDR1 reads LNHDA; CDR2 reads SQIVND (reference sequence). The CDR3 is made up of 14 amino acids. V dropped 5 bases and J dropped 5; count of bases not matched to a gene: 7. The CDR3 is CASSSGGAETEAFF. Here the CDR3 DNA reads TGTGCCAGTAGTTCAGGGGGCGCGGAAACTGAAGCTTTCTTT.

As to this clonotype: This sequence may be a read error, since a much larger clone differs from it by one base. The chain links TRBV27 to TRBJ1-6; D gene uncertain. The CDR3 has 13 amino acids. Germline lookup yields CDR1 MNHEY and CDR2 SMNVEV (reference sequence). CDR3 protein: CVSSLSPGLSLHF. DNA for the CDR3: TGTGTCAGCAGCCTATCACCCGGGTTGTCCCTCCACTTT.

This chain uses TRBV28 with TRBJ1-6; TRBD1 agrees at 9 bases. Germline lookup yields CDR1 MDHEN and CDR2 SYDVKM. The CDR3 consists of 16 residues. V shed 4 bases and J 10 bases; nucleotides not matched to a gene: 11. The CDR3 region is CASSSLTTGGYSPLHF. As DNA, the CDR3 is TGTGCCAGCAGTTCCCTCACGACAGGGGGGTACTCACCCCTCCACTTT.

There are many counts of this clonotype. This sequence joins TRBV19 and TRBJ2-7; 7 nucleotides agree with TRBD1. The CDR3 has 14 amino acids. Germline V gene lookup returns CDR1 LNHDA and CDR2 SQIVND (reference sequence). V lost 4 bases to trimming and J lost 4 bases; unmatched junction nucleotides: 7. CDR3 region: CASSTTGSPYEQYF. CDR3 DNA: TGTGCCAGTAGTACGACAGGGTCTCCGTACGAGCAGTACTTC.

DNA for the CDR3: TGTGCCAGCAGCTCCGACTTAGCGGTTGGAGTGTACGAGCAGTACTTC. Protein product: CASSSDLAVGVYEQYF. V usage is TRBV7-2 and J usage is TRBJ2-7; tentatively, D is TRBD2 (6 bases). CDR3 length: 16 amino acids. CDR1 is SGHTA, CDR2 FQGNSA, per germline. The V and J ends lost 4 bases and 4 bases respectively, with 20 bases between them.

In this sample, this clonotype turned up many times. V and J are TRBV6-1 and TRBJ1-6; TRBD1 matches 8 bases. This CDR3 has 17 amino acids. The V and J ends lost 3 bases and 0 bases, in that order; junction bases with no gene match: 4. Germline V gives CDR1 MNHNS, CDR2 SASEGT. The CDR3 loop is CASSDRDRSSYNSPLHF. CDR3 bases: TGTGCCAGCAGTGATCGGGACAGGAGCTCCTATAATTCACCCCTCCACTTT.

This clonotype was seen a few times. The chain is built from TRBV20-1 and TRBJ2-4, with D possibly TRBD1 on 6 matching bases. The CDR3 totals 15 residues. The V end lost 6 bases, the J end lost 8 bases, and 23 bases lay between the germline ends. Germline CDR1 reads DFQATT; CDR2 reads SNEGSKA (reference sequence). CDR3 region: CSASGAPAGSHIQYF. DNA for the CDR3: TGCAGTGCCTCAGGGGCTCCGGCCGGGTCCCACATTCAGTACTTC.

This clonotype turned up a few times. The chain has TRBV7-2 and TRBJ2-1; 7 bases line up with TRBD2. The CDR3 consists of 14 residues. Germline V gene lookup returns CDR1 SGHTA and CDR2 FQGNSA. With 8 bases clipped from V and 7 bases from J, the junction kept 11 bases outside the gene matches. This CDR3 reads CASFYRTSLNEQFF. The CDR3 bases are TGTGCCAGCTTTTATCGGACTAGTTTGAATGAGCAGTTCTTC.

In its sample, this clonotype was seen many times. V and J are TRBV5-5 and TRBJ2-2; 7 bases agree with TRBD2. The V gene's germline CDR1 is SGHKS and CDR2 YYEKEE (reference sequence). There are 17 residues in the CDR3. Germline trimming cut 0 bases from V and 1 base from J; bases unmatched to any gene: 6. The CDR3 nucleotides are TGTGCCAGCAGCTTGGCCTCACTAGCGTTGAACACCGGGGAGCTGTTTTTT. As protein: CASSLASLALNTGELFF. The complete variable domain, with remaining parts taken from reference TRBV5-5 and TRBJ2-2, reads DAGVTQSPTHLIKTRGQQVTLRCSPISGHKSVSWYQQVLGQGPQFIFQYYEKEERGRGNFPDRFSARQFPNYSSELNVNALLLGDSALYLCASSLASLALNTGELFFGEGSRLTVL.

The chain combines TRBV10-2 with TRBJ2-1; D gene unclear. Germline CDR1 reads WSHSY; CDR2 reads SAAADI. This CDR3 comprises 11 residues. V lost 4 bases, J lost 10 bases, and 8 bases lay in between. DNA of the CDR3: TGCGCCAGCAGTGTTGCAGGAGAGCAGTTCTTC. It codes for CASSVAGEQFF.

This clonotype was seen many times. This chain links TRBV20-1 with TRBJ2-7; D gene unclear. Germline V lookup: CDR1 DFQATT, CDR2 SNEGSKA (reference sequence). Trimming took off 3 bases at V and 0 bases at J, with 9 bases between the two ends. CDR3 length equals 13 residues. The CDR3, as DNA: TGCAGTGCTAGCGGGCAGTTCTCCTACGAGCAGTACTTC. It is translated as CSASGQFSYEQYF.

This clonotype came up many times. The chain joins TRBV14 to TRBJ1-2; D remains unclear. The CDR3 has 15 residues. The V and J ends lost 0 bases and 4 bases respectively, with 12 bases between them. Germline-derived CDR1 and CDR2 are SGHDN and FVKESK. CDR3 sequence: CASSQDYGSPYGYTF. The CDR3 DNA reads as TGTGCCAGCAGCCAAGATTACGGCAGTCCCTATGGCTACACCTTC.

This clonotype appeared many times. The chain couples TRBV6-2 or TRBV6-3 to TRBJ2-2; 7 bases fit TRBD2. Trimming removed 11 bases from V and 5 bases from J; junction bases left unmatched: 5. Germline assignment: CDR1 MNHEY and CDR2 SVGEGT. This CDR3 comprises 12 residues. CDR3: CAVREGTGELFF. The CDR3 nucleotides read TGTGCCGTCAGGGAGGGTACCGGGGAGCTGTTTTTT.

V gene TRBV15 combines with J gene TRBJ1-2; 8 bases fit TRBD1. After removal of 0 bases from V and 2 bases from J, the junction contained 17 bases not matched to a gene. From germline, CDR1 is LNHNV and CDR2 YYDKDF (reference sequence). The CDR3 has 20 residues. CDR3 sequence: CATSRERTTGGKGINYGYTF. The DNA for the CDR3 is TGTGCCACCAGCAGAGAGAGAACTACAGGGGGTAAGGGCATCAACTATGGCTACACCTTC. Drawing the rest from reference TRBV15 and TRBJ1-2, the complete variable domain is DAMVIQNPRYQVTQFGKPVTLSCSQTLNHNVMYWYQQKSSQAPKLLFHYYDKDFNNEADTPDNFQSRRPNTSFCFLDIRSPGLGDTAMYLCATSRERTTGGKGINYGYTFGSGTRLTVV.